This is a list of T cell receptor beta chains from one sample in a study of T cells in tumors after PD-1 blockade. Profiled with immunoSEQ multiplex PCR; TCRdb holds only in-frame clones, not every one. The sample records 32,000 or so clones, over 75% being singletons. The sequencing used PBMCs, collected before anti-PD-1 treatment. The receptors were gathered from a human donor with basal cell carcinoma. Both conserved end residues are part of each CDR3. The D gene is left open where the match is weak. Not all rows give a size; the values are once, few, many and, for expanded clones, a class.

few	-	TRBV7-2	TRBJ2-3	TGTGCCAGCAGCCTCAGCGGTCAGAACACAGATACGCAGTATTTT	CASSLSGQNTDTQYF
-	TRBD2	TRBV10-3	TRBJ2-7	TGTGCCATCAGTGAGCATCACGGGACTAGCGACGAGCAGTACTTC	CAISEHHGTSDEQYF
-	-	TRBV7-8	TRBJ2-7	TGTGCCAGCAGCTCATCCGGGACCTCCTACGAGCAGTACTTC	CASSSSGTSYEQYF
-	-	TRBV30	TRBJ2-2	TGTGCCTGGAGTTACTTACGACGGAACACCGGGGAGCTGTTTTTT	CAWSYLRRNTGELFF
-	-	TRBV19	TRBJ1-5	TGTGCCAGTAGTAAAGACCTTTTCAATCAGCCCCAGCATTTT	CASSKDLFNQPQHF
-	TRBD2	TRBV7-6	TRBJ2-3	TGTGCCAGCAGCTCAAGACTAGCGGGGGGGAGCACAGATACGCAGTATTTT	CASSSRLAGGSTDTQYF
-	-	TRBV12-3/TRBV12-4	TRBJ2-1	TGTGCCAGCAGTTTAAAGAATGAGCAGTTCTTC	CASSLKNEQFF
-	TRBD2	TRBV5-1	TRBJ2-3	TGCGCCAGCACCGGGGGGGATAGCACAGATACGCAGTATTTT	CASTGGDSTDTQYF
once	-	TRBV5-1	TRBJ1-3	TGCGCCAGCAGCTTGGAGTCACCCGCTGGAAACACCATATATTTT	CASSLESPAGNTIYF
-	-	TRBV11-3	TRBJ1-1	TGTGCCAGCAGCTTTGGGACGCCGGGGGAAGCTTTCTTT	CASSFGTPGEAFF
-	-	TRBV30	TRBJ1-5	TGTGCCTGGAGTGTAGCAGGGGCCCAGCCCCAGCATTTT	CAWSVAGAQPQHF
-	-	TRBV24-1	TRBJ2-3	-	CATSDFGPAGGSNTDTQYF
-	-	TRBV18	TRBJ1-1	TGTGCCAGCTCAGCCTCGGGTGAAGCTTTCTTT	CASSASGEAFF
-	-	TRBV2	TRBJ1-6	TGTGCCAGCACTTTCGACTCGGGGTTAAATAATTCACCCCTCCACTTT	CASTFDSGLNNSPLHF
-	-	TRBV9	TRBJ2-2	TGTGCCAGCAGCGTAGAAGTCAGTGCCGGGGAGCTGTTTTTT	CASSVEVSAGELFF
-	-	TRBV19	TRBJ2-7	TGTGCCAGTAGTTTGAGGGGCTCCTACGAGCAGTACTTC	CASSLRGSYEQYF
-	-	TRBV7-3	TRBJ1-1	TGTGCCAGCAGCTTTTATGGGGGCGCGAACACTGAAGCTTTCTTT	CASSFYGGANTEAFF
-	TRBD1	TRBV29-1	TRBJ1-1	TGCAGCGTGGCGGGACAGTTGAACACTGAAGCTTTCTTT	CSVAGQLNTEAFF
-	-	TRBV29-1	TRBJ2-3	TGCAGCGTTGAAGCTACGGGGTTTAGGGATACGCAGTATTTT	CSVEATGFRDTQYF
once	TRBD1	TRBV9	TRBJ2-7	TGTGCCAGCAGCGTGGCGACAGGGGCGGCTTCCTACGAGCAGTACTTC	CASSVATGAASYEQYF
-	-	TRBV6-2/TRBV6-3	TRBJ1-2	TGTGCCAGCAGTTACGCACAGCGCCCCAACTATGGCTACACCTTC	CASSYAQRPNYGYTF
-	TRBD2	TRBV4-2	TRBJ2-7	TGTGCCAGCAGCCAAGAAGGTCCGCGGGGGAACGAGCAGTACTTC	CASSQEGPRGNEQYF
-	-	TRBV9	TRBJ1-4	TGTGCCAGCAGCGTCGAGGGCGAGGCTAATGAAAAACTGTTTTTT	CASSVEGEANEKLFF
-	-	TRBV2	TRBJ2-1	TGTGCCAGCAGTGACGACAGCAGACCGACAATGATCTTC	CASSDDSRPTMIF
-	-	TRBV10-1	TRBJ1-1	TGCGCCAGCAGTGAGAAGAGTTTGAACACTGAAGCTTTCTTT	CASSEKSLNTEAFF
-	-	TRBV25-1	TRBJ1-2	TGTGCCAGCAGTGAGGGGCAGGACTATGGCTACACCTTC	CASSEGQDYGYTF
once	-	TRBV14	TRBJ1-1	TGTGCCAGCAGCCAAGATCTCAGGGCCGAAGCTTTCTTT	CASSQDLRAEAFF
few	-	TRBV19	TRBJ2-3	TGTGCCAGTAGTATGGGCACAGATACGCAGTATTTT	CASSMGTDTQYF
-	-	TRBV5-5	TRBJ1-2	TGTGCCAGCAGCCCTGGCGGGGGAGACTATGGCTACACCTTC	CASSPGGGDYGYTF
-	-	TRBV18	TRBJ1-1	TGTGCCAGCTCACCGGGGCAGCGTACTGAAGCTTTCTTT	CASSPGQRTEAFF
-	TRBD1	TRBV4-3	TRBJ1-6	TGCGCCAGCAGCCGAGAGACAGGGGATGGGAATTCACCCCTCCACTTT	CASSRETGDGNSPLHF